This TCR beta chain came from a study of Graves' ophthalmopathy and Graves' hyperthyroidism. Study results and limitations: Ophthalmopathy progression cases were predicted by the model with approximately 71% sensitivity and 72% to 80% specificity.

Amplified material comprised TCR beta CDR3 regions derived from RNA transcripts. In the first round, RT-PCR was carried out with HTBI primers, and a multiplex PCR formed the second round. A single record per CDR3 protein comes from TCRdb applying MiXCR to the multiplex PCR reads. Of about 410,000 distinct CDR3 sequences in the sample, around 19% are singletons; the top ten hold around 1.6%. This clonotype has ten or more counts. Antigen: not known. The clonotype was recovered from a woman between 18 and 29 years old with Graves' ophthalmopathy. Input material: peripheral blood.

The CDR3 DNA follows: TGTGCCAGCAGTCTCAACGAGGGACAGGGCAATCAGCCCCAGCATTTT. Protein sequence: CASSLNEGQGNQPQHF. V usage is TRBV12-3 or TRBV12-4 and J usage is TRBJ1-5, with TRBD1 matching 8 bases. This CDR3 contains 16 residues. J lost 2 bases, V lost 5 bases, and 8 bases had no gene match.